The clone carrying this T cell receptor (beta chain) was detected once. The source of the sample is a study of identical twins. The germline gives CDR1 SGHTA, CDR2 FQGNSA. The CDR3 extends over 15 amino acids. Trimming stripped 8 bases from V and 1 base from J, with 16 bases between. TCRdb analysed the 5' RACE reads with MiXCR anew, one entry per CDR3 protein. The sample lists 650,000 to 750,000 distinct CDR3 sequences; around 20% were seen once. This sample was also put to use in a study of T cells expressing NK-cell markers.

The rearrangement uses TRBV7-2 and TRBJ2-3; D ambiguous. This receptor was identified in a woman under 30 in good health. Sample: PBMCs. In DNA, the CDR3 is TGTGCCAGCGGGTACCGTTCCCACCGCACAGATACGCAGTATTTT. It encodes CASGYRSHRTDTQYF.